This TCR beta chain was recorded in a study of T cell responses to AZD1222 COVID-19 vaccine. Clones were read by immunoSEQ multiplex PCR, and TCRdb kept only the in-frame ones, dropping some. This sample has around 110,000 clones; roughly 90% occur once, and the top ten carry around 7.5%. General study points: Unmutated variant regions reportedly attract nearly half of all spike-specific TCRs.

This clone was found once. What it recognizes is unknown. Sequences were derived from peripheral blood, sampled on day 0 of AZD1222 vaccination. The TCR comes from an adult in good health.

CDR3 protein: CASSISHSVYYGYTF. The CDR3 DNA sequence: TGTGCCAGTAGTATCTCTCACAGTGTTTACTATGGCTACACCTTC. The chain joins TRBV19 to TRBJ1-2; D unclear. CDR3 length: 15 amino acids. Germline V CDR1 and CDR2: LNHDA, SQIVND (reference sequence). Trimming cost V 3 bases and J 3 bases, with 14 bases left between them. The full variable domain, completed using reference TRBV19 and TRBJ1-2, is DGGITQSPKYLFRKEGQNVTLSCEQNLNHDAMYWYRQDPGQGLRLIYYSQIVNDFQKGDIAEGYSVSREKKESFPLTVTSAQKNPTAFYLCASSISHSVYYGYTFGSGTRLTVV.